This TCR beta chain emerged from a study of CD8+CD57+ T cells in acquired aplastic anemia. Study context: Sorted CD4+ and CD8+ cells yielded DNA averaging around 3.2 ug. Points from the study as a whole: Under 35 was the count of CD8+ CDR3 sequences that patients shared with controls. The CD8+ Simpson's diversity of patients and controls was not significantly different.

This CDR3 comprises 13 residues. V shed 6 bases, J shed 4 bases, and the junction held 4 bases outside the gene matches. Germline CDR1 DFQATT, CDR2 SNEGSKA (reference sequence). This clonotype was observed many times. What it binds is not known. TCR beta VDJ and CDR3 were profiled, and genomic DNA was the template. TCRdb reanalysed the reads using MiXCR and keeps one entry per CDR3 protein. Among under 350,000 distinct CDR3 sequences listed, roughly three fifths were seen once. The chain couples TRBV20-1 to TRBJ2-1, with 9 nucleotides matching TRBD1. The sequence was collected from a human donor with severe aplastic anemia or a healthy control (not recorded which). The sample taken for sequencing was sorted CD4+, CD8+, or CD8+CD57+ T cells (not recorded which) from PBMCs. CDR3 coding DNA: TGCAGTGCAGCGGGACAGGGTTACAATGAGCAGTTCTTC. Translating it yields CSAAGQGYNEQFF.